Detailed here is one T cell receptor (beta chain). These data belong to a study of blood T cell repertoires in COVID-19. Study-wide background: There were acute and convalescent COVID-19 samples, and they came from the United States, Italy and Spain.

The germline V gene encodes CDR1 MDHEN and CDR2 SYDVKM. The CDR3 runs 11 residues. Trimming pared 3 bases from V and 5 bases from J, leaving 5 bases between. The repertoire was sequenced with immunoSEQ multiplex PCR; TCRdb's copy has only in-frame clones and lacks some. The sample gives more than 80,000 clones, about 84% of which show up once; approximately 8% is in the top ten. The rearrangement uses TRBV28 and TRBJ2-7; D unclear. The sample consisted of peripheral blood. The TCR originated in a man aged 50-60 years with active COVID-19. This CDR3 reads CASSFLNEQYF. CDR3 bases: TGTGCCAGCAGTTTTCTTAACGAGCAGTACTTC.